A selection of T cell receptor beta chains follows, all from one sample in a study of early T cells in non-severe SARS-CoV-2 infection. TCRdb reprocessed the 5' RACE reads via MiXCR and lists one record per CDR3 protein. The table includes roughly 120,000 distinct CDR3 sequences, under 15% detected once. Input material: whole blood. These receptors all come from an adult who was a healthcare worker with PCR-confirmed SARS-CoV-2 infection or an uninfected control (not recorded which). Both conserved end residues are part of each CDR3. A D gene is named only where the DNA matches it firmly. Clone size appears in some rows only: once, few, many, or a class for an expanded clone.

D | J | size | V | DNA | CDR3
- | TRBJ1-1 | few | TRBV18 | TGTGCCAGCTCCCTCGGGAAGACTGAAGCTTTCTTT | CASSLGKTEAFF
- | TRBJ2-5 | - | TRBV4-1 | TGCGCCAGCAGCTCGCGCTTCGTAGGCCAAGAGACCCAGTACTTC | CASSSRFVGQETQYF
- | TRBJ1-3 | - | TRBV10-3 | TGTGCCATCAGTGACAGGGAATCTGGAAACACCATATATTTT | CAISDRESGNTIYF
- | TRBJ2-7 | - | TRBV3-1 | TGTGCCAGCAGCCAAGTTGACCGTACCTACGAGCAGTACTTC | CASSQVDRTYEQYF
- | TRBJ2-5 | many | TRBV11-2 | TGTGCCAGCAGCTTAGATAGCTGGGGAGAGACCCAGTACTTC | CASSLDSWGETQYF
TRBD2 | TRBJ2-1 | few | TRBV4-1 | TGCGCCAGCAGCCGGGGACTAGCGGTGGGCTCCTACAATGAGCAGTTCTTC | CASSRGLAVGSYNEQFF
- | TRBJ1-2 | - | TRBV19 | TGTGCCAGTAGTATAGAAGGACGCGGCTACACCTTC | CASSIEGRGYTF
- | TRBJ2-1 | - | TRBV9 | TGTGCCAGCAGCGCCGGGCCATTGCTTAGCTCCTACAATGAGCAGTTCTTC | CASSAGPLLSSYNEQFF
- | TRBJ1-3 | - | TRBV6-6 | TGTGCCAGCAAGCTAGAGGGAGGCTCTGGAAACACCATATATTTT | CASKLEGGSGNTIYF
- | TRBJ2-5 | few | TRBV4-1 | TGCGCCAGCAGCCCCCACCTTCCGGGGGTGGGGACCCAGTACTTC | CASSPHLPGVGTQYF
- | TRBJ2-7 | - | TRBV4-1 | TGCGCCAGCAGCCAAGGGGAGACGGATTACGAGCAGTACTTC | CASSQGETDYEQYF
- | TRBJ2-1 | - | TRBV29-1 | TGCAGCGTTGCTGGGGATGAGCAGTTCTTC | CSVAGDEQFF
- | TRBJ1-4 | - | TRBV6-1 | TGTGCCAGCAGGGGACGAGATGAAAAACTGTTTTTT | CASRGRDEKLFF
- | TRBJ2-3 | - | TRBV9 | TGTGCCAGCTGCGGCTCGACGCAGTATTTT | CASCGSTQYF
- | TRBJ2-1 | few | TRBV4-1 | TGCGCCAGCAGACAATATGCCGCCTCCTACAATGAGCAGTTCTTC | CASRQYAASYNEQFF
- | TRBJ2-2 | - | TRBV7-3 | TGTGCCAGCAGCTTGGTCCTGAACACCGGGGAGCTGTTTTTT | CASSLVLNTGELFF
- | TRBJ2-7 | - | TRBV29-1 | TGCAGCGTTGGGGGCGGTCCCTACGAGCAGTACTTC | CSVGGGPYEQYF
- | TRBJ1-1 | few | TRBV5-1 | TGCGCCAGCAGCTTGGGGGACGGCACTGAAGCTTTCTTT | CASSLGDGTEAFF
- | TRBJ1-2 | - | TRBV6-6 | TGTGCCAGCAGAGAGGAGCGAGGGGGCTACACCTTC | CASREERGGYTF
TRBD1 | TRBJ2-2 | few | TRBV5-4 | TGTGCCAGCTCAAGGGGACAGGGAAACACCGGGGAGCTGTTTTTT | CASSRGQGNTGELFF
TRBD1 | TRBJ1-5 | many | TRBV18 | TGTGCCAGCAGCCCTGGGACAGGCGGCAATCAGCCCCAGCATTTT | CASSPGTGGNQPQHF
- | TRBJ1-3 | - | TRBV20-1 | TGCAGTGCTAGAGATGTTAGAGCTGGAAACACCATATATTTT | CSARDVRAGNTIYF
TRBD1 | TRBJ2-7 | few | TRBV6-1 | TGTGCCAGCTCCGAACCGGGACAGGGTCTCTACGAGCAGTACTTC | CASSEPGQGLYEQYF
- | TRBJ1-1 | - | TRBV29-1 | TGCAGCGTTAGTATTCTCGGAGAGGACACTGAAGCTTTCTTT | CSVSILGEDTEAFF
- | TRBJ2-7 | few | TRBV6-5 | TGTGCCAGCAGTTACGAGCAGTACTTC | CASSYEQYF
TRBD2 | TRBJ2-1 | - | TRBV6-2/TRBV6-3 | TGTGCCAGCAGACAAGGACTAGCGGGACAGGGCAATGAGCAGTTCTTC | CASRQGLAGQGNEQFF
- | TRBJ1-1 | - | TRBV29-1 | TGCAGCGTCCTTCCCCTGAGGGAGACTGAAGCTTTCTTT | CSVLPLRETEAFF
- | TRBJ1-1 | few | TRBV15 | TGTGCCACCAGCAGAGAAGTGGGGGCGGACACTGAAGCTTTCTTT | CATSREVGADTEAFF
- | TRBJ2-5 | - | TRBV12-3/TRBV12-4 | TGTGCCAGCAGTTCGTCTTCCCAAAACCCCGAGACCCAGTACTTC | CASSSSSQNPETQYF
- | TRBJ1-6 | many | TRBV9 | TGTGCCAGCAGCGTAGGGACAGCTTATAATTCACCCCTCCACTTT | CASSVGTAYNSPLHF
- | TRBJ2-2 | few | TRBV30 | TGTGCCTGGAGTGTACGAGGGTGGACCGGGGAGCTGTTTTTT | CAWSVRGWTGELFF
- | TRBJ1-4 | - | TRBV6-6 | TGTGCCAGCAGCCAAGGGGGGAATAATGAAAAACTGTTTTTT | CASSQGGNNEKLFF
- | TRBJ1-5 | few | TRBV6-4 | TGTGCCAGCCCTCGGGCCTCGAATCAGCCCCAGCATTTT | CASPRASNQPQHF
- | TRBJ2-5 | - | TRBV13 | TGTGCCAGCAGCCTCCGCGCTTGGGAAGAGACCCAGTACTTC | CASSLRAWEETQYF
- | TRBJ1-2 | few | TRBV29-1 | TGCAGCGCCGGCCCTAGGCATGGCTACACCTTC | CSAGPRHGYTF
- | TRBJ2-5 | many | TRBV7-8 | TGTGCCAGCAGCTTACTCGCCCCGCACGGCCCCCAGTACTTC | CASSLLAPHGPQYF
TRBD1 | TRBJ1-5 | - | TRBV18 | TGTGCCAGCTCATCAAGGACAGGGAGTCAGCCCCAGCATTTT | CASSSRTGSQPQHF
- | TRBJ2-7 | few | TRBV20-1 | TGCAGTGCCCGGACAGACAGACCATTCATTCCACCCTACGAGCAGTACTTC | CSARTDRPFIPPYEQYF
- | TRBJ1-6 | few | TRBV12-3/TRBV12-4 | TGTGCCAGCACGCGTCAGGGGTCCTCACCCCTCCACTTT | CASTRQGSSPLHF
- | TRBJ1-4 | few | TRBV15 | TGTGCCACCAGCAGAGACAGGGTAACGACTAATGAAAAACTGTTTTTT | CATSRDRVTTNEKLFF
TRBD1 | TRBJ2-7 | - | TRBV5-1 | TGCGCCAGCAGCTTGGAGGGGGCCACCCGGGAGCAGTACTTC | CASSLEGATREQYF
- | TRBJ2-7 | - | TRBV12-3/TRBV12-4 | TGTGCCAGCAGTTTATACGAGCAGTACTTC | CASSLYEQYF
- | TRBJ2-5 | few | TRBV12-3/TRBV12-4 | TGTGCCAGCAGTTTTAACACAGGGTTCCAAGAGACCCAGTACTTC | CASSFNTGFQETQYF
TRBD1 | TRBJ2-1 | - | TRBV7-9 | TGTGCCAGCAGCCCCGACAGGGCTGAGCAGTTCTTC | CASSPDRAEQFF
TRBD1 | TRBJ2-3 | - | TRBV2 | TGTGCCAGCAGGGTACAGGGGGCAAGCGATACGCAGTATTTT | CASRVQGASDTQYF
- | TRBJ2-1 | few | TRBV4-1 | TGCGCCAGCAGCCAAGAGTCGTTTGTAAGCTCCTACAATGAGCAGTTCTTC | CASSQESFVSSYNEQFF
TRBD1 | TRBJ2-2 | - | TRBV4-1 | TGCGCCAGCAGCCCCGACAGGGTTACCGGGGAGCTGTTTTTT | CASSPDRVTGELFF
TRBD1 | TRBJ2-2 | - | TRBV5-1 | TGCGCCAGCAGCCCCATAGACAGGGCGAACACCGGGGAGCTGTTTTTT | CASSPIDRANTGELFF
- | TRBJ2-7 | many | TRBV11-3 | TGTGCCAGCAGCTTGGGGCGTTCGGAGCAGTACTTC | CASSLGRSEQYF
- | TRBJ2-5 | - | TRBV2 | TGTGCCAGCAGCTTAAGTGGTGCAACCGAAGAGACCCAGTACTTC | CASSLSGATEETQYF